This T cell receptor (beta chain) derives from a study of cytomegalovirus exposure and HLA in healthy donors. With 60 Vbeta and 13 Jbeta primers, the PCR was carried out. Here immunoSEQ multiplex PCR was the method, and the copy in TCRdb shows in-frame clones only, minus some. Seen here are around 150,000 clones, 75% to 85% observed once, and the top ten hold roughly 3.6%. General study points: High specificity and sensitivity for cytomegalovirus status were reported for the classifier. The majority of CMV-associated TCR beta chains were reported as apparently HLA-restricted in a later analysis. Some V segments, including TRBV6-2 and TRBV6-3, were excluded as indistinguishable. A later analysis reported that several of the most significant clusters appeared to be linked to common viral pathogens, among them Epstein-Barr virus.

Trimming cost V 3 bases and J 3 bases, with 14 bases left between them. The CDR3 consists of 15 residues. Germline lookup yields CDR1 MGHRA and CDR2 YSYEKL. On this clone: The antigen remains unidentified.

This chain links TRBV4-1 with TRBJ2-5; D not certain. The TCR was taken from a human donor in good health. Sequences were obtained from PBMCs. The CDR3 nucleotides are TGCGCCAGCAGCCAGCGCCTTAGTCTAGAAGAGACCCAGTACTTC. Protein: CASSQRLSLEETQYF.